A selection of T cell receptor beta chains follows, all from one sample in a study of T cells in Graves' hyperthyroidism and ophthalmopathy. TCRdb ran MiXCR on the multiplex PCR reads and lists one entry per CDR3 protein. The sample contains about 300,000 distinct CDR3 sequences, roughly 14% of which appear only once. Sequenced: blood. Every receptor here comes from a woman in her twenties or thirties with Graves' hyperthyroidism that later progressed to Graves' ophthalmopathy. Each CDR3 is given with its conserved first and last residue. Fields, in order: V gene, D gene, CDR3 protein. A D gene is named only where the DNA matches it firmly.

v_gene: TRBV12-3/TRBV12-4; d_gene: NA; CDR3aa: CASRVDRSDTQYF
v_gene: TRBV20-1; d_gene: TRBD2; CDR3aa: CSARDRTSGPTDTQYF
v_gene: TRBV7-3; d_gene: TRBD2; CDR3aa: CASSGGRAADTQYF
v_gene: TRBV5-5; d_gene: TRBD1; CDR3aa: CASSLDRGLYNEQFF
v_gene: TRBV6-1; d_gene: TRBD1; CDR3aa: CASSLLPMTGAYSNQPQHF
v_gene: TRBV12-3/TRBV12-4; d_gene: NA; CDR3aa: CASIRSGTVGNTEAFF
v_gene: TRBV29-1; d_gene: TRBD1; CDR3aa: CSAEGGTGGTQFF
v_gene: TRBV9; d_gene: TRBD2; CDR3aa: CASSVGSGSFDEQFF
v_gene: TRBV10-3; d_gene: NA; CDR3aa: CAISWTENTEAFF
v_gene: TRBV4-1; d_gene: TRBD2; CDR3aa: CASSQEADAGDEQFF
v_gene: TRBV27; d_gene: NA; CDR3aa: CASRQLMNTEAFF
v_gene: TRBV24-1; d_gene: NA; CDR3aa: CATSDFGVGLKNEQFF
v_gene: TRBV2; d_gene: TRBD2; CDR3aa: CASSESLAVDNEQFF
v_gene: TRBV20-1; d_gene: TRBD2; CDR3aa: CSAFPGLAGSTDTQYF
v_gene: TRBV3-2; d_gene: NA; CDR3aa: CASKPPLAGSTGELFF
v_gene: TRBV6-4; d_gene: NA; CDR3aa: CASSAVWTNNEQFF
v_gene: TRBV12-3/TRBV12-4; d_gene: NA; CDR3aa: CASRPEIGELFF
v_gene: TRBV20-1; d_gene: NA; CDR3aa: CSARELGKDAEAFF
v_gene: TRBV3-1; d_gene: TRBD1; CDR3aa: CASGQVNTGELFF
v_gene: TRBV6-1; d_gene: NA; CDR3aa: CASRVSPGPGELFF
v_gene: TRBV20-1; d_gene: TRBD1; CDR3aa: CSAGQVQGTQYF
v_gene: TRBV2; d_gene: NA; CDR3aa: CASSGGSNQPQHF
v_gene: TRBV28; d_gene: TRBD1; CDR3aa: CASRTTDRDYEQYF
v_gene: TRBV28; d_gene: TRBD1; CDR3aa: CASSFRGHLAIKQYF
v_gene: TRBV11-2; d_gene: NA; CDR3aa: CASSLLSGWNEQFF
v_gene: TRBV28; d_gene: NA; CDR3aa: CASSLPGVNTEAFF
v_gene: TRBV27; d_gene: NA; CDR3aa: CASSYLQGTDTQYF
v_gene: TRBV29-1; d_gene: NA; CDR3aa: CSVESPWVKGVSIDTGELFF
v_gene: TRBV6-5; d_gene: NA; CDR3aa: CASSYGDMGYTEAFF
v_gene: TRBV30; d_gene: NA; CDR3aa: CAWSVLGTGEETQYF
v_gene: TRBV27; d_gene: NA; CDR3aa: CASTGYDGPSTDTQYF
v_gene: TRBV5-8; d_gene: NA; CDR3aa: CASSSGTGTLIYEQYF
v_gene: TRBV6-2/TRBV6-3; d_gene: NA; CDR3aa: CASTFAGSGTEETQYF
v_gene: TRBV7-2; d_gene: NA; CDR3aa: CASSPDGGFGYTF
v_gene: TRBV7-2; d_gene: TRBD2; CDR3aa: CASSLELAGGPYEQYF
v_gene: TRBV7-2; d_gene: TRBD1; CDR3aa: CASSLTGGNYGYTF